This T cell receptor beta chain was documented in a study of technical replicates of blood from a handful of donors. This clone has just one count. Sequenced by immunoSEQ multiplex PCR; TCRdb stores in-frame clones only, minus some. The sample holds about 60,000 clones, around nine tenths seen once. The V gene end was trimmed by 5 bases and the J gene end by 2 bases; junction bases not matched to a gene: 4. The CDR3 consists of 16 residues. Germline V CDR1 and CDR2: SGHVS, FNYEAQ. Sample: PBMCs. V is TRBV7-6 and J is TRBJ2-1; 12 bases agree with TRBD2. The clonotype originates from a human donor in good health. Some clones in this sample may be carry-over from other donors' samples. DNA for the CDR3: TGTGCCAGCAGCCCGACTAGCGGGAGTGCCTACAATGAGCAGTTCTTC. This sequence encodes CASSPTSGSAYNEQFF.